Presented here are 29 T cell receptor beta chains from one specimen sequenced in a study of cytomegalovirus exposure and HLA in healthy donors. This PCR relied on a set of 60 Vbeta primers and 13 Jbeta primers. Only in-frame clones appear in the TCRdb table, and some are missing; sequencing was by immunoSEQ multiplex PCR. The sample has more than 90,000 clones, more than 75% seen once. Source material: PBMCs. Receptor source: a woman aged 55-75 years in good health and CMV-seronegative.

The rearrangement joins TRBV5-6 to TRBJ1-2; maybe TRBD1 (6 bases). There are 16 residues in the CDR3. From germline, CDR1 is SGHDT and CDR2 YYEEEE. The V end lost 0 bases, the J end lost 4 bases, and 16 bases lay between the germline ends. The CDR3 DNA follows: TGTGCCAGCAGCTTGGAATCAGGACAGAGAAGCTATGGCTACACCTTC. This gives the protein CASSLESGQRSYGYTF.

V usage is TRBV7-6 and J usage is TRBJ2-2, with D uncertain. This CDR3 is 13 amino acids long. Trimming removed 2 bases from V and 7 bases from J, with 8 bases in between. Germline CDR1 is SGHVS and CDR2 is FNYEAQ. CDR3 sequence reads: CASSLSGIGELFF. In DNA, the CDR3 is TGTGCCAGCAGCTTATCGGGTATCGGGGAGCTGTTTTTT.

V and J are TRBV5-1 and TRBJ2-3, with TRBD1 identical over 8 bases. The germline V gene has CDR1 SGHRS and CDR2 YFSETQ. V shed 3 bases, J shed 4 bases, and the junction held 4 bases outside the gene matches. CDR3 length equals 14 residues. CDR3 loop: CASSSRTGPDTQYF. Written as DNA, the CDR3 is TGCGCCAGCAGCTCCCGGACAGGGCCAGATACGCAGTATTTT.

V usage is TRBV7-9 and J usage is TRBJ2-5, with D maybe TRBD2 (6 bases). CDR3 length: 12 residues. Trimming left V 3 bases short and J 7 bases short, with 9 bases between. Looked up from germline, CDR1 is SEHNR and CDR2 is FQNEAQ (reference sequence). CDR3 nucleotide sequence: TGTGCCAGCAGCTTCCAGGAGGGGACCCAGTACTTC. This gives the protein CASSFQEGTQYF.

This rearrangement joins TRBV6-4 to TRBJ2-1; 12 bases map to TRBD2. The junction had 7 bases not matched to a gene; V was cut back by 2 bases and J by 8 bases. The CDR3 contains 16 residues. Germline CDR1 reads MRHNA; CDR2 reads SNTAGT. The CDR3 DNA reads TGTGCCAGCAGTGACAGTAGACTAGCGGGGGTCGATGAGCAGTTCTTC. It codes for CASSDSRLAGVDEQFF.

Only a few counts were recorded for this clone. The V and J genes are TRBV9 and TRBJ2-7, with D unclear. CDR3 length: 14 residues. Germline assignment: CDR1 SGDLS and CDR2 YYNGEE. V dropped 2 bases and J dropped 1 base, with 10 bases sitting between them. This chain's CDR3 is CASSVLGESYEQYF. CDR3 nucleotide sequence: TGTGCCAGCAGCGTTCTCGGTGAGTCCTACGAGCAGTACTTC.

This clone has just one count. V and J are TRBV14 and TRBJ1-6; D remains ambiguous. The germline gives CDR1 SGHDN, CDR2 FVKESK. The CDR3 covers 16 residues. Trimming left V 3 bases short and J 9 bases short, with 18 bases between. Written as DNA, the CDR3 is TGTGCCAGCAGCCACATTACCACGGCGGGTGCTTCACCCCTCCACTTT. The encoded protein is CASSHITTAGASPLHF. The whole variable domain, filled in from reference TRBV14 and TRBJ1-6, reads EAGVTQFPSHSVIEKGQTVTLRCDPISGHDNLYWYRRVMGKEIKFLLHFVKESKQDESGMPNNRFLAERTGGTYSTLKVQPAELEDSGVYFCASSHITTAGASPLHFGNGTRLTVT.

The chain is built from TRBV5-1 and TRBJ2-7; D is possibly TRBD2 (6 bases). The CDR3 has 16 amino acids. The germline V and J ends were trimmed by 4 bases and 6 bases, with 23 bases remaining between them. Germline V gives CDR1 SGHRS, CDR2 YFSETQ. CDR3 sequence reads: CASSVTPGLGSGEQYF. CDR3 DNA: TGCGCCAGCAGCGTCACGCCGGGACTGGGATCGGGCGAGCAGTACTTC.

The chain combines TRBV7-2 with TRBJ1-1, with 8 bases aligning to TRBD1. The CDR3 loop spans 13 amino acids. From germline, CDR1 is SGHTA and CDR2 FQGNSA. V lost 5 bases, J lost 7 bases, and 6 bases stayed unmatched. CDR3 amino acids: CASSITGGVEAFF. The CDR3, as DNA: TGTGCCAGCAGCATAACAGGGGGGGTTGAAGCTTTCTTT.

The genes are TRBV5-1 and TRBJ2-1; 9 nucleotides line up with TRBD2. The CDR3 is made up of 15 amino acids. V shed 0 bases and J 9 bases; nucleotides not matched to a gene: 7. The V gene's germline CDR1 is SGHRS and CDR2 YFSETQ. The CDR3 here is CASSLEAGGQREQFF. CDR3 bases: TGCGCCAGCAGCTTGGAGGCGGGAGGGCAGCGTGAGCAGTTCTTC.

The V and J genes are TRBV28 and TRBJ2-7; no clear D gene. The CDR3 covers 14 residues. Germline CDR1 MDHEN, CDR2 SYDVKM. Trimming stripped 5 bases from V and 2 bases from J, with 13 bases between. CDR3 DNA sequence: TGTGCCAGCAGTGTACTCCCCGTCGCCTACGAGCAGTACTTC. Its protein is CASSVLPVAYEQYF.

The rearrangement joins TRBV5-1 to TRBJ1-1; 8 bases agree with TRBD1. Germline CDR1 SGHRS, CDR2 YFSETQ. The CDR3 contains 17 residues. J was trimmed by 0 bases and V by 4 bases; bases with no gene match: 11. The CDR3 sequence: CASSIGQGRALNTEAFF. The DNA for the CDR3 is TGCGCCAGCAGCATTGGACAGGGAAGGGCATTGAACACTGAAGCTTTCTTT.

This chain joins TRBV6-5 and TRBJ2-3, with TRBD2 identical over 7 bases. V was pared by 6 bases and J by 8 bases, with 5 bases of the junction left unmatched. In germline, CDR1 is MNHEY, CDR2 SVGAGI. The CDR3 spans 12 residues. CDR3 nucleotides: TGTGCCAGCAGAGGTTGGGAGGGTACGCAGTATTTT. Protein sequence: CASRGWEGTQYF.

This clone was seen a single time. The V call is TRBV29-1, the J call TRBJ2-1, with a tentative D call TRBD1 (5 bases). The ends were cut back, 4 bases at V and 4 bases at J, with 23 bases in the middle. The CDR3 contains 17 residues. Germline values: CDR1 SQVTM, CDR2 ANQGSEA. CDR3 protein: CSVGRHSTGRDYNEQFF. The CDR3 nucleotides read TGCAGCGTTGGGCGCCACTCTACAGGACGAGATTACAATGAGCAGTTCTTC.

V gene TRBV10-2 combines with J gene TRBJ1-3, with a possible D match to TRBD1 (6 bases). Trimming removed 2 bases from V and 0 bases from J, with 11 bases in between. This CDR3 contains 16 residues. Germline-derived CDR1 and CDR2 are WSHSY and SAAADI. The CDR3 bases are TGCGCCAGCAGTGAGCAGGCAGGGGTCTCTGGAAACACCATATATTTT. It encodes CASSEQAGVSGNTIYF.

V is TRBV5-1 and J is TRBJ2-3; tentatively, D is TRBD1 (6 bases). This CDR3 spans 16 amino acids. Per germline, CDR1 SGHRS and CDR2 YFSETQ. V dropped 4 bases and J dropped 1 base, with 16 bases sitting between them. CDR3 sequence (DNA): TGCGCCAGCAGCCCGTACGGACAGCTAGGCACAGATACGCAGTATTTT. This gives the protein CASSPYGQLGTDTQYF.

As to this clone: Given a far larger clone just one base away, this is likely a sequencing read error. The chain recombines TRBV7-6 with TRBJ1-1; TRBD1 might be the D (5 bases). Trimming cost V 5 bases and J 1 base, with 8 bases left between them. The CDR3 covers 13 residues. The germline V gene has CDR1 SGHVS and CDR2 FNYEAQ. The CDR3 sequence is CASSPQGNTEAFF. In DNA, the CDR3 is TGTGCCAGCAGCCCCCAGGGGAACACTGAAGCTTTCTTT.

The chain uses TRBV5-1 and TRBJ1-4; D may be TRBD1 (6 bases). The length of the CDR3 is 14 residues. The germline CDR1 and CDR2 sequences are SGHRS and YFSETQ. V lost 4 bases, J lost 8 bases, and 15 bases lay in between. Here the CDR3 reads CASSQTGRGEKLFF. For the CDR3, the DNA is TGCGCCAGCAGCCAAACAGGGAGAGGCGAAAAACTGTTTTTT.

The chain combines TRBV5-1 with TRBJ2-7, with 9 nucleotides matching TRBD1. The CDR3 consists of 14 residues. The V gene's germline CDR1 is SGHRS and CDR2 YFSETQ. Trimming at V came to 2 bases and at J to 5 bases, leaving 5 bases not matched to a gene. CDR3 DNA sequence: TGCGCCAGCAGCTTACAGGGGGCGATCGACGAGCAGTACTTC. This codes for CASSLQGAIDEQYF.

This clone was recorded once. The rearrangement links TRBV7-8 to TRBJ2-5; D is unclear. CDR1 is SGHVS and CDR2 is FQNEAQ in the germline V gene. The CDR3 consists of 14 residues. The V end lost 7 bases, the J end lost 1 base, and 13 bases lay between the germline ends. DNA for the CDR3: TGTGCCAGCACCCTCTCATCGGGCCAAGAGACCCAGTACTTC. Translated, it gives CASTLSSGQETQYF.

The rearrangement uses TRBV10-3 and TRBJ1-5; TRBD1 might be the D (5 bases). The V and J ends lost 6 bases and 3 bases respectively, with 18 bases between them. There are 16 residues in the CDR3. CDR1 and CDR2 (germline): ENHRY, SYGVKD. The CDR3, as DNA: TGTGCCATCAGCTCAGAGACAGCCGTCTTCAATCAGCCCCAGCATTTT. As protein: CAISSETAVFNQPQHF.

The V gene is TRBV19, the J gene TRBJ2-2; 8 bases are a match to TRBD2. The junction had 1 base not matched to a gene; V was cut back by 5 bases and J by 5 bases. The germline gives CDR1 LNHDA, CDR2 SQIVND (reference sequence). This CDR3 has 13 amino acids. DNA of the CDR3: TGTGCCAGTAGTCCGGGGGGGACCGGGGAGCTGTTTTTT. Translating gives CASSPGGTGELFF.

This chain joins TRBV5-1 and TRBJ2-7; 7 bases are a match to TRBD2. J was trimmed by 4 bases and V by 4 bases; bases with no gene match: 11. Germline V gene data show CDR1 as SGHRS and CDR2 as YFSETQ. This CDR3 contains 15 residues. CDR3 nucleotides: TGCGCCAGCAGCCCGGATGGCGGGGGTCTTTACGAGCAGTACTTC. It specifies CASSPDGGGLYEQYF.

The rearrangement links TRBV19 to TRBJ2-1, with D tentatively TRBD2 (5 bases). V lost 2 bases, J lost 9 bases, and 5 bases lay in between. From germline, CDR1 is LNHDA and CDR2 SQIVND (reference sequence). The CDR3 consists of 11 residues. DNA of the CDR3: TGTGCCAGTAGTATACGGGGTGAGCAGTTCTTC. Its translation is CASSIRGEQFF. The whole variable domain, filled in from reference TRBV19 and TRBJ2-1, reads DGGITQSPKYLFRKEGQNVTLSCEQNLNHDAMYWYRQDPGQGLRLIYYSQIVNDFQKGDIAEGYSVSREKKESFPLTVTSAQKNPTAFYLCASSIRGEQFFGPGTRLTVL.

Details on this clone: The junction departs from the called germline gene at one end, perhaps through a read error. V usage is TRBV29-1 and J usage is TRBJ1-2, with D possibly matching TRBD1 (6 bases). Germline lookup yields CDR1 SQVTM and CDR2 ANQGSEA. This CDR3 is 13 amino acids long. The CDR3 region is CSVEAGDGYGYSF. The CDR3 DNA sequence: TGCAGCGTTGAAGCAGGGGATGGCTATGGCTACTCCTTC.

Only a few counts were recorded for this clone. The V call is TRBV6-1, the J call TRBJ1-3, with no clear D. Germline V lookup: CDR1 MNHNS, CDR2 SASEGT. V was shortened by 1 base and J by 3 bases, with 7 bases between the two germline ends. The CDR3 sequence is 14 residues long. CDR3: CASSEVQDGNTIYF. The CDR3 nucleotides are TGTGCCAGCAGTGAAGTCCAGGATGGAAACACCATATATTTT.

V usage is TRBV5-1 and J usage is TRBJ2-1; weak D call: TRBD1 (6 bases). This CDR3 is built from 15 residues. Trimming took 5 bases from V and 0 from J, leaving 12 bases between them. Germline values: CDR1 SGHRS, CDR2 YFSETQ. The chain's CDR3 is CASSAGTPSYNEQFF. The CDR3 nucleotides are TGCGCCAGCAGTGCCGGGACACCCTCCTACAATGAGCAGTTCTTC.

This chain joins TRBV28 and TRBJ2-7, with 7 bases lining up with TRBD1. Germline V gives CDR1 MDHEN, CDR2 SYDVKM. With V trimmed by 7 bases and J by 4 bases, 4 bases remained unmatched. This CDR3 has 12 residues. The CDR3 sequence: CASNLQGYEQYF. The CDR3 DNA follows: TGTGCCAGCAATCTACAGGGGTACGAGCAGTACTTC.

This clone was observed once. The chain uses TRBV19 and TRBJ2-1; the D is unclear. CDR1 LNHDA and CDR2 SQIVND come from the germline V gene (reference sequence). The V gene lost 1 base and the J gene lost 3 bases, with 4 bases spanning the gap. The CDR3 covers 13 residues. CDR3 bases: TGTGCCAGTAGTATAGGCGGCTACAATGAGCAGTTCTTC. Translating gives CASSIGGYNEQFF.